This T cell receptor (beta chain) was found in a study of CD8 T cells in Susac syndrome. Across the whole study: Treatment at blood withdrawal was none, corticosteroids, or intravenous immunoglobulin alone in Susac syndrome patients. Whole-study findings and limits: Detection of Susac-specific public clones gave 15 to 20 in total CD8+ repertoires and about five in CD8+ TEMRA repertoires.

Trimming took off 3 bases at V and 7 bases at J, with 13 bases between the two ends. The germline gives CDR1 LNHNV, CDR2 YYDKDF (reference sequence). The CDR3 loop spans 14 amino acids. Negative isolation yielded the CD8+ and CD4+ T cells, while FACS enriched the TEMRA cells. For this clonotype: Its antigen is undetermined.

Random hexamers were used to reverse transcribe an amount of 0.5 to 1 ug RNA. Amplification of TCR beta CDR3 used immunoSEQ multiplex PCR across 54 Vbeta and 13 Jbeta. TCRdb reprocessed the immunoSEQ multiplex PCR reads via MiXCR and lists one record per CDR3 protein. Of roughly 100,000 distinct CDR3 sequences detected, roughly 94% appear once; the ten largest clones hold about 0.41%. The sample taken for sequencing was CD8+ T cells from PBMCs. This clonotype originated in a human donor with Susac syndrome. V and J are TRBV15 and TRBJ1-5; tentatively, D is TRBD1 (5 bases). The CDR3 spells CATSSMGDGQPQHF. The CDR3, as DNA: TGTGCCACCAGCAGCATGGGGGATGGGCAGCCCCAGCATTTT.